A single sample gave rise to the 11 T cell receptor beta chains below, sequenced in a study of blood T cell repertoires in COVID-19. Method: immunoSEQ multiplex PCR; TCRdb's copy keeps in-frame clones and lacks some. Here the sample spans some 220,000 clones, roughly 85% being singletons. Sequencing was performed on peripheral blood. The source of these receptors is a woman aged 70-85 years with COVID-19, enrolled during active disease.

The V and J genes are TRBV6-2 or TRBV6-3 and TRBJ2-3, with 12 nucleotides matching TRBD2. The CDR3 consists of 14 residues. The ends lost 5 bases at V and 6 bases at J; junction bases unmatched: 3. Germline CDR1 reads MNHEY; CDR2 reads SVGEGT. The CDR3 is CASSRLAGVDTQYF. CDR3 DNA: TGTGCCAGCAGTCGACTAGCGGGAGTCGATACGCAGTATTTT.

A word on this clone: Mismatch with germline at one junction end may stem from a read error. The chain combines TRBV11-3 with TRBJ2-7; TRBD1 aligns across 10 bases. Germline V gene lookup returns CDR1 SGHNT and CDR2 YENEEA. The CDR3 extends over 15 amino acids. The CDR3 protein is CASSLDRGPAYEQYF. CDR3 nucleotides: TGTGCCAGCAGCCTAGACAGGGGGCCGGCCTACGAGCAGTACTTC.

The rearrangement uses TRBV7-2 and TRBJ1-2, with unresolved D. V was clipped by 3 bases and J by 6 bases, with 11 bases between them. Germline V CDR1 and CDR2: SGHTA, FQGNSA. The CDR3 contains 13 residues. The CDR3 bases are TGTGCCAGCAGCTTGGAGGTAGCTCATGGCTACACCTTC. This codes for CASSLEVAHGYTF.

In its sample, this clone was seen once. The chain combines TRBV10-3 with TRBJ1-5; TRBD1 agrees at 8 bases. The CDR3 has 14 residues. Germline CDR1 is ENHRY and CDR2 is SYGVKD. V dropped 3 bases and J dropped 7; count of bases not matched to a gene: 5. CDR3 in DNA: TGTGCCATCAGTGACGACAGGGGTGGGCAGCCCCAGCATTTT. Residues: CAISDDRGGQPQHF.

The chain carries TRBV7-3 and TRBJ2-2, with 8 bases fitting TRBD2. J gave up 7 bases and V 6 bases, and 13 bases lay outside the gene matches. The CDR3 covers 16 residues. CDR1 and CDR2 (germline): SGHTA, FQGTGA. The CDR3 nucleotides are TGTGCCAGCAGTCTGCTAGCGGGCGGCTCGTACGGGGAGCTGTTTTTT. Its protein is CASSLLAGGSYGELFF.

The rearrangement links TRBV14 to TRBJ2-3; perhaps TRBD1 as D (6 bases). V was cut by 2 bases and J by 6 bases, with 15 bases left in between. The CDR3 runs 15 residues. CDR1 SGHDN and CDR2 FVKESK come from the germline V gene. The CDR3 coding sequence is TGTGCCAGCAGCCAACAAGACAGGTGGGGTGATACGCAGTATTTT. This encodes CASSQQDRWGDTQYF.

CDR3 coding DNA: TGTGCCAGCAGTGCCGCGGGCAATCAGCCCCAGCATTTT. Translated, it gives CASSAAGNQPQHF. V is TRBV25-1 and J is TRBJ1-5; D gene uncertain. Trimming pared 4 bases from V and 2 bases from J, leaving 6 bases between. This CDR3 region has 13 residues. Germline CDR1 and CDR2: MGHDK and SYGVNS.

DNA for the CDR3: TGTGCCAGCAGCTGGGGGACTAGCGGGCGATACTACGAGCAGTACTTC. Translating it yields CASSWGTSGRYYEQYF. The chain is built from TRBV11-1 and TRBJ2-7, with 12 nucleotides matching TRBD2. The CDR3 has 16 residues. CDR1 and CDR2 from the germline V gene are SGHAT and FQDESV (reference sequence). Unmatched junction bases numbered 7, after V lost 4 bases and J lost 3 bases.

This chain's CDR3 is CASTTSGGAWSADTQYF. The CDR3 DNA reads TGTGCCAGCACGACTAGCGGGGGGGCCTGGTCCGCAGATACGCAGTATTTT. V usage is TRBV7-2 and J usage is TRBJ2-3; 14 positions agree with TRBD2. The CDR3 contains 17 residues. Germline CDR1 and CDR2: SGHTA and FQGNSA. V lost 7 bases, J lost 4 bases, and 10 bases stayed unmatched.

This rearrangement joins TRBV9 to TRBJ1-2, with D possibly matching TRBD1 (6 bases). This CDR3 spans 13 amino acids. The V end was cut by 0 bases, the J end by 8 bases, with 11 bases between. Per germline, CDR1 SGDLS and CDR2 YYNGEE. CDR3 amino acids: CASSVVQGMGYTF. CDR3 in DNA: TGTGCCAGCAGCGTAGTCCAGGGGATGGGCTACACCTTC.

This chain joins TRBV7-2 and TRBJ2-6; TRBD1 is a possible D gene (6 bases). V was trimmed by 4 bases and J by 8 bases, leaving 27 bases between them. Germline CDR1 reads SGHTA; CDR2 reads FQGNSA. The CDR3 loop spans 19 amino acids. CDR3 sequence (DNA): TGTGCCAGCAGCTCGGGGACGACAGGTCTCGGGACGGACTCCAACGTCCTGACTTTC. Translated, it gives CASSSGTTGLGTDSNVLTF.